This T cell receptor (beta chain) appears in the sequencing data of a study of cytomegalovirus exposure and HLA in healthy donors. 13 Jbeta primers and 60 Vbeta primers were used for the PCR. The method was immunoSEQ multiplex PCR; TCRdb's version includes in-frame clones alone and lacks a portion of them. The sample contains approximately 60,000 clones, approximately 80% of which appear only once. From germline, CDR1 is SGHAT and CDR2 FQNNGV. The CDR3 extends over 19 amino acids. The ends lost 5 bases at V and 0 bases at J; junction bases unmatched: 16. This rearrangement joins TRBV11-2 to TRBJ2-3; 8 positions match TRBD2. The TCR comes from a middle-aged man in good health and CMV-seronegative. The sample comprised PBMCs. The CDR3 region is CASSLPVGGGRWSTDTQYF. The CDR3 region has the DNA TGTGCCAGCAGCCTGCCGGTCGGGGGGGGCAGATGGAGCACAGATACGCAGTATTTT.